This T cell receptor (beta chain) was documented in a study of shared clonotypes between healthy human individuals. The CDR3 runs 15 residues. In germline, CDR1 is SGHRS, CDR2 YFSETQ. V lost 0 bases and J 8 bases, leaving 15 bases between the germline ends. This clone occurred once. Clones were sequenced by immunoSEQ multiplex PCR, and TCRdb holds only the in-frame ones, with some missing. The sample includes a few hundred thousand clones, roughly 78% of them seen just once. The receptor was isolated from a middle-aged woman in good health. Some clones in this sample may be carry-over from other donors' samples. The genes are TRBV5-1 and TRBJ2-1; D is perhaps TRBD2 (6 bases). Sample: PBMCs. The CDR3 spells CASSLGVGSIDEQFF. CDR3 sequence (DNA): TGCGCCAGCAGCTTGGGGGTCGGGAGTATCGATGAGCAGTTCTTC. Combining the CDR3 with reference TRBV5-1 and TRBJ2-1 gives the whole variable domain KAGVTQTPRYLIKTRGQQVTLSCSPISGHRSVSWYQQTPGQGLQFLFEYFSETQRNKGNFPGRFSGRQFSNSRSEMNVSTLELGDSALYLCASSLGVGSIDEQFFGPGTRLTVL.